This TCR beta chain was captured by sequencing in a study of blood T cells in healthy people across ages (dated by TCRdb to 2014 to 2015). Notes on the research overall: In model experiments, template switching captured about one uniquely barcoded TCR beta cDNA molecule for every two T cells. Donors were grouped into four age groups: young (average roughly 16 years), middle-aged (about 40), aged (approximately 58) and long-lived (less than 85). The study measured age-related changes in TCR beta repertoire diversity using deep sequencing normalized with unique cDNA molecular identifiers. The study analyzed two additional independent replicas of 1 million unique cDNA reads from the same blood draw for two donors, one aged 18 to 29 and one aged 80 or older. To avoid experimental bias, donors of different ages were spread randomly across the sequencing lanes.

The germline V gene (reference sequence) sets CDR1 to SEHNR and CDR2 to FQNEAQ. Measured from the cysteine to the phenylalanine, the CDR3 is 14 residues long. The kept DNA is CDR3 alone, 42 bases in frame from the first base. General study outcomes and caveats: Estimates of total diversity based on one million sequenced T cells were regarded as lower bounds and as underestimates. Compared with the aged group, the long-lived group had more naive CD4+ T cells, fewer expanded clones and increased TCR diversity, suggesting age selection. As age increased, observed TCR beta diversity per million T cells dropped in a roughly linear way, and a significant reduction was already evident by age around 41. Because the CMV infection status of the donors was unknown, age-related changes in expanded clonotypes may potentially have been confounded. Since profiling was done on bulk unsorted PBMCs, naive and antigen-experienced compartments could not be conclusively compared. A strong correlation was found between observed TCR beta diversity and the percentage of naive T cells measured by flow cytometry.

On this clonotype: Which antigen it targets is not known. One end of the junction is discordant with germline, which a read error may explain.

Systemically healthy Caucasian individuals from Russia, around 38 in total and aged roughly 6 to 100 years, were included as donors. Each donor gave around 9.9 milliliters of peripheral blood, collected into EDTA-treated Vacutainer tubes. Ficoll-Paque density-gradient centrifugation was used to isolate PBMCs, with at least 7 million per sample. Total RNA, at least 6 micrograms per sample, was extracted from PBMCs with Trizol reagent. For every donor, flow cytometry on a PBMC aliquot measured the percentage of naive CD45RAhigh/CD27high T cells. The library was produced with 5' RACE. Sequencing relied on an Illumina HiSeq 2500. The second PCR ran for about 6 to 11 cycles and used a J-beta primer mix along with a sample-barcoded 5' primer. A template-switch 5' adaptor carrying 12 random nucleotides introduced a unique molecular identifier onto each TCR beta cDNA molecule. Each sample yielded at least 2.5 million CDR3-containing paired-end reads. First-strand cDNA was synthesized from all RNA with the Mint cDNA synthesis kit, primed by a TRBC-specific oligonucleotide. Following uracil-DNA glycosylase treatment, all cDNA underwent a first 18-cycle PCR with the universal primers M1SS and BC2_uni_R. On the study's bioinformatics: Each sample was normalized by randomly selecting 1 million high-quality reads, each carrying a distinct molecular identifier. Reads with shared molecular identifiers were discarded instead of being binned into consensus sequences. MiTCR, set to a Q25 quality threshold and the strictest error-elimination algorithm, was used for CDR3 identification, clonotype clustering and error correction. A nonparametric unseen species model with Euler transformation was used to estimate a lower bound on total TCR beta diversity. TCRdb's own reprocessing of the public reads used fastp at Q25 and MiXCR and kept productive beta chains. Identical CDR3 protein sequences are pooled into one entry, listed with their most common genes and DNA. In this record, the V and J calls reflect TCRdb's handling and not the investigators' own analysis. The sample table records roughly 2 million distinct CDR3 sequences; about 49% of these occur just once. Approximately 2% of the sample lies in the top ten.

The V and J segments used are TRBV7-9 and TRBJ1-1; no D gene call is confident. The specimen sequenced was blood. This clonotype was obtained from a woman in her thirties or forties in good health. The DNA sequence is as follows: TGTGTCAGCAGCTTAGCCCGGGGAGTAGCTGAAGCTTTCTTT. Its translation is CVSSLARGVAEAFF.